This TCR beta chain was identified during a study of cytomegalovirus exposure and HLA in healthy donors. General study results and limits: In an earlier analysis, productive rearrangement rates for most beta V segments clustered near 87% or 30%.

A remark on this clone: Its specificity is not known.

PCR primers comprised 60 Vbeta and 13 Jbeta primers. Generated by immunoSEQ multiplex PCR, the TCRdb table keeps only in-frame clones and is missing some. In the table there are more than 150,000 clones, 83% of which are singletons. Germline V lookup: CDR1 MGHRA, CDR2 YSYEKL. This CDR3 comprises 15 residues. Sequenced material: PBMCs. The source is a man aged 45 to 65 in good health and CMV-seronegative. The V and J genes are TRBV4-1 and TRBJ2-5; D is perhaps TRBD1 (6 bases). The J call could be wrong; TRBJ2-7 is a better fit for the DNA end. As DNA, the CDR3 is TGCGCCAGCAGCCCATCAGGGGCTGGTCCCTACGAGCAGTACTTC. Protein: CASSPSGAGPYEQYF.